This TCR beta chain is from a study of T cell repertoires in cytomegalovirus infection. General study points: Predominance within the ex vivo response was attributable to HLA-C-restricted CMV-specific TCR beta clonotypes.

About this clonotype: Its antigen is still unknown.

TCRdb used MiXCR to reprocess the reads, holding one entry per CDR3 protein. The top ten hold roughly an eighth of the sample, which has about 830,000 distinct CDR3 sequences, 30% to 35% seen once. Germline lookup yields CDR1 MNHEY and CDR2 SVGEGT. V was shortened by 6 bases and J by 3 bases, with 14 bases between the two germline ends. The CDR3 contains 15 residues. This sample comprised cultured CD8+ T cells from PBMCs, obtained from culture after CMV antigen stimulation. The chain combines TRBV6-2 or TRBV6-3 with TRBJ2-2; D is possibly TRBD1 (5 bases). The clonotype comes from a human donor in good health (CMV status not recorded). Some clones in this sample may be carry-over from other donors' samples. CDR3 bases: TGTGCCAGCAGCTCAGGGTTACGGCACACCGGGGAGCTGTTTTTT. It codes for CASSSGLRHTGELFF.